The 30 T cell receptor beta chains given below trace back to one sample, sequenced in a study of lymphopenia after photon versus proton radiotherapy. Measured with immunoSEQ multiplex PCR; TCRdb has only the in-frame clones, and not every one. The data hold about 40,000 clones, with more than 70% observed a single time. The specimen comprised peripheral blood, sampled from a patient treated with proton-based radiotherapy. The source of these receptors is a woman between 70 and 85 years old with pancreatic cancer. Some clones in this sample may be carry-over from other donors' samples.

The chain has TRBV19 and TRBJ2-1; 10 bases fit TRBD2. From germline, CDR1 is LNHDA and CDR2 SQIVND (reference sequence). The CDR3 has 17 amino acids. V dropped 6 bases and J dropped 0; count of bases not matched to a gene: 8. This CDR3 is CASSDSGRPSSYNEQFF. CDR3 nucleotides: TGTGCCAGTAGCGATAGCGGGAGGCCTAGCTCCTACAATGAGCAGTTCTTC.

V is TRBV27 and J is TRBJ1-5; 9 nucleotides match TRBD1. The length of the CDR3 is 16 residues. V lost 6 bases to trimming and J lost 4 bases; unmatched junction nucleotides: 10. Germline CDR1 is MNHEY and CDR2 is SMNVEV (reference sequence). This chain's CDR3 is CASRTLRQGGNQPQHF. In DNA form, the CDR3 reads TGTGCCAGCAGAACCCTGCGACAGGGGGGTAATCAGCCCCAGCATTTT.

The V call is TRBV4-2, the J call TRBJ2-1; 8 nucleotides align to TRBD2. The V and J ends lost 3 bases and 10 bases, in that order; junction bases with no gene match: 8. There are 14 residues in the CDR3. Germline CDR1 is LGHNA and CDR2 is YNFKEQ. CDR3 sequence: CASSQATSGGEQFF. CDR3 DNA: TGTGCCAGCAGCCAGGCTACTAGCGGTGGGGAGCAGTTCTTC.

This chain connects TRBV30 to TRBJ2-5; D possibly corresponds to TRBD2 (5 bases). The germline V gene encodes CDR1 GTSNPN and CDR2 SVGIG (reference sequence). This CDR3 has 15 amino acids. V was shortened by 0 bases and J by 1 base, with 12 bases between the two germline ends. CDR3 DNA: TGTGCCTGGAGTGTACCGGGAACTTTCCAAGAGACCCAGTACTTC. Its translation is CAWSVPGTFQETQYF.

This chain connects TRBV28 to TRBJ1-5; D remains ambiguous. The CDR3 runs to 15 residues. Germline CDR1 and CDR2: MDHEN and SYDVKM. V gave up 2 bases and J gave up 0 bases, with 8 bases separating them. This CDR3 reads CASSLRTASNQPQHF. The CDR3, as DNA: TGTGCCAGCAGTTTAAGGACGGCTAGCAATCAGCCCCAGCATTTT.

The V call is TRBV21-1, the J call TRBJ2-6; no DNA check was done on the table's D call, TRBD1. TRBV21-1 is an annotated pseudogene. The length of the CDR3 is 16 residues. The CDR3 loop is CASSNPQGSGANVLTF. The CDR3 DNA follows: TGTGCCAGCAGCAATCCACAGGGATCTGGGGCCAACGTCCTGACTTTC.

The chain carries TRBV7-6 and TRBJ2-5, with unresolved D. The germline V gene has CDR1 SGHVS and CDR2 FNYEAQ. This CDR3 is built from 12 residues. The germline V and J ends were trimmed by 0 bases and 2 bases, with 1 base remaining between them. The CDR3 sequence: CASSLAQETQYF. CDR3 coding DNA: TGTGCCAGCAGCTTAGCACAAGAGACCCAGTACTTC.

The J gene is TRBJ2-1, the V gene TRBV19, with 12 bases identical to TRBD2. The CDR3 has 15 amino acids. The V gene end was trimmed by 6 bases and the J gene end by 5 bases; junction bases not matched to a gene: 5. Germline lookup yields CDR1 LNHDA and CDR2 SQIVND (reference sequence). CDR3 residues: CASRPWTSGNNEQFF. The DNA for the CDR3 is TGTGCCAGTAGGCCATGGACTAGCGGGAACAATGAGCAGTTCTTC.

V usage is TRBV2 and J usage is TRBJ2-1; D is uncertain. The CDR3 runs 13 residues. V lost 6 bases, J lost 9 bases, and 15 bases lay in between. Germline V gives CDR1 SNHLY, CDR2 FYNNEI. CDR3: CASRTLVRSEQFF. The DNA of the CDR3 is TGTGCCAGCAGAACGCTTGTCAGATCTGAGCAGTTCTTC.

The chain uses TRBV6-1 and TRBJ1-5, with D tentatively TRBD1 (5 bases). This CDR3 has 14 amino acids. The germline CDR1 and CDR2 sequences are MNHNS and SASEGT. V lost 4 bases and J 2 bases, leaving 9 bases between the germline ends. This CDR3 reads CASSGGGGNQPQHF. DNA of the CDR3: TGTGCCAGCAGTGGTGGGGGGGGCAATCAGCCCCAGCATTTT.

V and J are TRBV5-5 and TRBJ1-2; TRBD1 might be the D (5 bases). The V end lost 2 bases, the J end lost 3 bases, and 8 bases lay between the germline ends. This CDR3 comprises 13 residues. Germline CDR1 is SGHKS and CDR2 is YYEKEE (reference sequence). The CDR3 DNA reads TGTGCCAGCAGCTTACAGGAGGACTATGGCTACACCTTC. This translates into CASSLQEDYGYTF.

V and J are TRBV7-3 and TRBJ2-2; D may match TRBD1 or TRBD2 (6 bases each). The CDR3 covers 16 residues. Trimming pared 5 bases from V and 5 bases from J, leaving 18 bases between. CDR1 and CDR2 from the germline V gene are SGHTA and FQGTGA. The CDR3 DNA is TGTGCCAGCAGCCCCCCAACGGGGGCGCGTACCGGGGAGCTGTTTTTT. As protein: CASSPPTGARTGELFF.

The CDR3 nucleotides read TGCGCCAGCAGCCAAGAAAGGCAGGGTGGTCGCAATCAGCCCCAGCATTTT. Amino acids: CASSQERQGGRNQPQHF. The J gene is TRBJ1-5, the V gene TRBV4-1; a possible D gene is TRBD1 (5 bases). V shed 0 bases and J shed 2 bases, with 14 bases lying between them. The CDR3 covers 17 residues. Germline lookup yields CDR1 MGHRA and CDR2 YSYEKL.

This chain connects TRBV6-5 to TRBJ2-2; 11 bases map to TRBD1. J lost 4 bases, V lost 6 bases, and 4 bases had no gene match. Germline V gene lookup returns CDR1 MNHEY and CDR2 SVGAGI. The CDR3 spans 15 residues. Here the CDR3 DNA reads TGTGCCAGCAGCTCCGGGACAGGGGGCACCGGGGAGCTGTTTTTT. This translates into CASSSGTGGTGELFF.

On this clone: Given a far larger clone just one base away, this is likely a sequencing read error. Other DNA sequences in the same sample also yield this CDR3. The chain joins TRBV5-2 to TRBJ1-1; the D call of TRBD1 is as the table states it, not checked on the DNA. TRBV5-2 is a listed pseudogene. The CDR3 length is 14 residues. This CDR3 is CASSHRTENTEAFF. The CDR3 region has the DNA TGTGCCAGCAGCCATCGGACAGAGAACACTGAAGCTTTCTTT.

J is TRBJ1-5 and V is TRBV1. TRBV1 is given as a pseudogene. The CDR3 sequence is 15 residues long. CDR3 in amino acids: CTSSQDLRGIVPQHF. The CDR3 region has the DNA TGCACCAGCAGCCAAGATCTCCGGGGAATAGTGCCCCAGCATTTT.

The chain combines TRBV19 with TRBJ1-5; unclear D gene. Between the trimmed V and J ends, which lost 5 bases and 0 bases, there was a span of 17 bases. From germline, CDR1 is LNHDA and CDR2 SQIVND (reference sequence). CDR3 length: 17 residues. Here the CDR3 DNA reads TGTGCCAGTAGTCCGATTGGATGGTCGGATAGCAATCAGCCCCAGCATTTT. As protein: CASSPIGWSDSNQPQHF.

This clone has more than one count but fewer than ten. The V call is TRBV10-3, the J call TRBJ1-2, with D uncertain. CDR1 is ENHRY, CDR2 SYGVKD, per germline. The CDR3 is made up of 14 amino acids. With 5 bases removed from V and 8 bases from J, the gap between germline ends came to 18 bases. In DNA, the CDR3 is TGTGCCATCAGTCAGCTCTCTTTGGGGTCCGGCTACACCTTC. Protein product: CAISQLSLGSGYTF.

The chain uses TRBV6-5 and TRBJ2-2; D is undetermined. The CDR3 runs to 16 residues. The V gene lost 2 bases and the J gene lost 2 bases, with 12 bases spanning the gap. The germline V gene has CDR1 MNHEY and CDR2 SVGAGI. In nucleotides, the CDR3 is TGTGCCAGCAGTTACGGATGGTCACACAACACCGGGGAGCTGTTTTTT. Residues: CASSYGWSHNTGELFF.

The rearrangement links TRBV28 to TRBJ2-1; 8 nucleotides agree with TRBD1. This CDR3 comprises 16 residues. Germline trimming cut 5 bases from V and 5 bases from J; bases unmatched to any gene: 11. CDR1 and CDR2 from the germline V gene are MDHEN and SYDVKM. CDR3 DNA sequence: TGTGCCAGCAGTGACTTGCAGGGGGCTTGGAACAATGAGCAGTTCTTC. It translates to CASSDLQGAWNNEQFF.

J is TRBJ2-3 and V is TRBV19; no reliable D call. CDR3 size: 15 residues. Looked up from germline, CDR1 is LNHDA and CDR2 is SQIVND (reference sequence). V shed 6 bases and J shed 4 bases, with 17 bases lying between them. This chain's CDR3 is CASRRGGGLADTQYF. CDR3 sequence (DNA): TGTGCCAGTAGGAGAGGTGGTGGGTTGGCAGATACGCAGTATTTT.

The chain is built from TRBV14 and TRBJ2-3, with no clear D. Deletions cut 0 bases from V and 6 bases from J, with 7 bases between. Germline V CDR1 and CDR2: SGHDN, FVKESK. The CDR3 is made up of 13 amino acids. CDR3 coding DNA: TGTGCCAGCAGCCAAGATTTGCGGGATACGCAGTATTTT. Amino acid sequence: CASSQDLRDTQYF.

The V gene is TRBV2, the J gene TRBJ2-7, with TRBD1 identical over 9 bases. The V and J ends lost 7 bases and 4 bases, in that order; junction bases with no gene match: 5. Germline CDR1 reads SNHLY; CDR2 reads FYNNEI. CDR3 length: 13 amino acids. CDR3 coding DNA: TGTGCCAGCAAAGGGACAGGGTTTTACGAGCAGTACTTC. Encoded protein: CASKGTGFYEQYF.

In this sample, this clone turned up once. This likely comes from a read error, as the CDR3 has no conserved phenylalanine or tryptophan at its end. The V call is TRBV11-2, the J call TRBJ2-7, with D uncertain. CDR3 length: 11 amino acids. CDR1 and CDR2 from the germline V gene are SGHAT and FQNNGV. The V end lost 5 bases, the J end lost 2 bases, and 4 bases lay between the germline ends. In nucleotides, the CDR3 is TGTGCCAGCAGCGGCCCCTACGAGCAGTACCTC. Translation: CASSGPYEQYL.

The rearrangement uses TRBV18 and TRBJ2-7; a weak D match, TRBD1 (5 bases). The V end was cut by 5 bases, the J end by 3 bases, with 14 bases between. This CDR3 spans 14 amino acids. Per the germline V gene, CDR1 is KGHSH and CDR2 is LQKENI. The CDR3 here is CASSSFPDSYEQYF. The CDR3 region has the DNA TGTGCCAGCTCATCCTTCCCTGACAGCTACGAGCAGTACTTC.

This chain joins TRBV19 and TRBJ1-5; D is unclear. Trimming took 0 bases from V and 5 from J, leaving 14 bases between them. CDR1 and CDR2 from the germline V gene are LNHDA and SQIVND (reference sequence). The CDR3 runs to 16 residues. The CDR3 loop is CASSIDRAGSDQPQHF. The DNA for the CDR3 is TGTGCCAGTAGTATAGATCGGGCGGGTTCCGATCAGCCCCAGCATTTT.

The gene calls are TRBV2 and TRBJ1-4; TRBD1 is a possible D gene (5 bases). The CDR3 spans 15 residues. Germline loops: CDR1 SNHLY, CDR2 FYNNEI. V lost 6 bases to trimming and J lost 4 bases, with 15 bases between them. The CDR3 region has the DNA TGTGCCAGCAGGACGACGACAGCCAATAATGAAAAACTGTTTTTT. Translation: CASRTTTANNEKLFF.

This clone is a singleton in its sample. The chain couples TRBV27 to TRBJ1-1, with 9 bases fitting TRBD1. The CDR3 length is 13 residues. V lost 3 bases, J lost 4 bases, and 0 bases stayed unmatched. The germline gives CDR1 MNHEY, CDR2 SMNVEV (reference sequence). Here the CDR3 reads CASSLTGGTEAFF. The CDR3 DNA reads TGTGCCAGCAGTTTGACAGGGGGCACTGAAGCTTTCTTT.

This clone was observed a single time. The chain carries TRBV27 and TRBJ2-7; 10 nucleotides line up with TRBD2. Germline values: CDR1 MNHEY, CDR2 SMNVEV (reference sequence). CDR3 length: 17 residues. The trim removed 2 bases at V and 4 bases at J, leaving 11 bases unmatched. The CDR3 here is CASSLGSGRAGMYEQYF. The DNA of the CDR3 is TGTGCCAGCAGTTTAGGGAGCGGGAGGGCTGGGATGTACGAGCAGTACTTC.

The J gene is TRBJ1-4, the V gene TRBV4-1, with TRBD1 matching 8 bases. CDR3 size: 15 residues. The J segment lost 8 bases and the V segment lost 4 bases, leaving 9 bases of the junction unmatched. In germline, CDR1 is MGHRA, CDR2 YSYEKL. The CDR3 sequence is CASSRDGQGGEKLFF. The CDR3 coding sequence is TGCGCCAGCAGCCGAGATGGACAGGGTGGCGAAAAACTGTTTTTT.